Listed below are T cell receptor beta chains from one sample, sequenced in a study of T cells in Graves' hyperthyroidism and ophthalmopathy. TCRdb ran MiXCR on the multiplex PCR reads and lists one entry per CDR3 protein. The profile shows about 250,000 distinct CDR3 sequences, about 20% of them singletons. Sequencing was carried out using blood. All receptors come from a man younger than 40 with Graves' ophthalmopathy. Each CDR3 is given with its conserved first and last residue. The order of the fields is D gene, J gene, clone size, V gene, CDR3 protein, CDR3 DNA. The D gene is left open where the match is weak. Clone sizes are given selectively: once, few, many, or a class where the clone is expanded.

D: NA; J: TRBJ2-4; size: NA; V: TRBV5-1; CDR3: CASSSGDLGDIQYF; DNA: TGCGCCAGCAGCTCGGGGGACTTAGGGGACATTCAGTACTTC
D: TRBD1; J: TRBJ1-2; size: NA; V: TRBV27; CDR3: CASRTTGDRYGYTF; DNA: TGTGCCAGCAGGACGACAGGGGATCGCTATGGCTACACCTTC
D: NA; J: TRBJ1-1; size: NA; V: TRBV10-3; CDR3: CAISVGGFGTEAFF; DNA: TGTGCCATCAGTGTGGGAGGGTTTGGGACTGAAGCTTTCTTT
D: TRBD2; J: TRBJ2-1; size: NA; V: TRBV14; CDR3: CASSHTGTSGTGYNEQFF; DNA: TGTGCCAGCAGCCATACCGGGACTAGCGGGACTGGGTACAATGAGCAGTTCTTC
D: TRBD2; J: TRBJ2-1; size: NA; V: TRBV19; CDR3: CASSRTGGSYNEQFF; DNA: TGTGCCAGTAGTAGAACGGGAGGCAGCTACAATGAGCAGTTCTTC
D: TRBD2; J: TRBJ2-3; size: NA; V: TRBV6-9; CDR3: CASSSSPTSRYTQYF; DNA: TGTGCCAGCAGTTCCTCCCCGACTAGCAGATATACGCAGTATTTT
D: NA; J: TRBJ2-4; size: few; V: TRBV11-1; CDR3: CASTESAKNIQYF; DNA: TGTGCCAGCACGGAGTCAGCCAAAAACATTCAGTACTTC
D: NA; J: TRBJ1-1; size: many; V: TRBV20-1; CDR3: CSASNSNTEAFF; DNA: TGCAGTGCTTCGAACTCGAACACTGAAGCTTTCTTT
D: TRBD2; J: TRBJ2-7; size: NA; V: TRBV7-9; CDR3: CASSLVAGGTSYEQYF; DNA: TGTGCCAGCAGCTTAGTGGCCGGGGGGACCTCCTACGAGCAGTACTTC
D: NA; J: TRBJ2-7; size: NA; V: TRBV4-2; CDR3: CASSRDLLGYEQYF; DNA: TGTGCCAGCAGCCGGGACCTATTGGGTTACGAGCAGTACTTC